This TCR beta chain was retrieved from a study of T cell changes during pregnancy in multiple sclerosis. The V and J ends lost 6 bases and 7 bases, in that order; junction bases with no gene match: 10. Germline V gene sequence: CDR1 MRHNA, CDR2 SNTAGT. The CDR3 has 14 residues. Repertoires were generated with immunoSEQ multiplex PCR, while TCRdb's copy carries only in-frame clones and drops some. The sample lists 25,000 to 30,000 clones, roughly 89% occurring once. The sequence derives from a female donor with multiple sclerosis, enrolled in a pregnancy study. J is TRBJ1-2 and V is TRBV6-4; 8 bases match TRBD1. Specimen: CD4+ T cells from peripheral blood mononuclear cells, collected in the second trimester of pregnancy. CDR3 residues: CASRESDRGGGYTF. In DNA form, the CDR3 reads TGTGCCAGCAGGGAGTCCGACAGGGGTGGTGGCTACACCTTC.